This T cell receptor (beta chain) originates from a study of blood T cell repertoires in COVID-19. Study-wide context: Researchers got acute and convalescent COVID-19 samples from the United States, Italy and Spain. PBMCs, B-cell-depleted T cells, or T cells were the source of the cDNA or gDNA that made up the material.

The CDR3 consists of 12 residues. The V gene end was trimmed by 9 bases and the J gene end by 14 bases; junction bases not matched to a gene: 12. Germline-derived CDR1 and CDR2 are MNHEY and SMNVEV (reference sequence). Original data processing: Reference gene primer amplification in the assay estimated nucleated cell counts. Sequenced by immunoSEQ multiplex PCR; TCRdb stores in-frame clones only, minus some. That table supplies the V and J calls and clone size; D and trimming were determined from the DNA. This repertoire shows tens of thousands of clones, 90% found once; its top ten account for around 3%.

The chain links TRBV27 to TRBJ2-1, with 8 bases matching TRBD1. The receptor was derived from a human donor in a cohort sampled during active COVID-19. The source material was peripheral blood. The CDR3 DNA is TGTGCCAGTAGAACAGGGGGGTATTTGGAGTTCTTC. Translated, it gives CASRTGGYLEFF.